These 13 T cell receptor beta chains were sequenced from one sample in a study of identifying expanded T cells in peripheral blood. The protocol was immunoSEQ multiplex PCR, while the TCRdb copy is restricted to in-frame clones and leaves out a portion. This table holds under 110,000 clones, 87% found once. The material sequenced was blood. The source of these receptors is a person aged 18 to 75 in good health.

The chain recombines TRBV4-3 with TRBJ2-1; 8 bases match TRBD1. Germline lookup yields CDR1 LGHNA and CDR2 YSLEER. CDR3 length: 20 amino acids. Trimming at V came to 3 bases and at J to 4 bases, leaving 20 bases not matched to a gene. The CDR3 is CASSHDRRGRRESGYNEQFF. CDR3 DNA sequence: TGCGCCAGCAGCCACGACCGCAGGGGGCGGAGGGAAAGTGGGTACAATGAGCAGTTCTTC.

The rearrangement links TRBV21-1 to TRBJ2-6. TRBV21-1 is annotated as a pseudogene. CDR3 size: 18 residues. The CDR3 DNA is TGTGCCAGCAGCAAAGCTAAGGATCGCGTCTCTGGGGCCAACGTCCTGACTTTC. Protein sequence: CASSKAKDRVSGANVLTF.

The chain uses TRBV10-3 and TRBJ2-7, with 12 bases fitting TRBD1. The junction had 13 bases not matched to a gene; V was cut back by 4 bases and J by 6 bases. The CDR3 contains 17 residues. Germline assignment: CDR1 ENHRY and CDR2 SYGVKD. The DNA for the CDR3 is TGTGCCATCAGTGCCATCTTGGGACAGGGGGCGCCAGGCGAGCAGTACTTC. Its translation: CAISAILGQGAPGEQYF.

The table lists this clone with many counts. The CDR3 region is CASAPRRTGGSGANVLTF. DNA of the CDR3: TGTGCTAGTGCTCCCCGCCGGACAGGGGGCTCTGGGGCCAACGTCCTGACTTTC. The genes are TRBV12-5 and TRBJ2-6; 10 bases are a match to TRBD1. This CDR3 comprises 18 residues. J gave up 0 bases and V 7 bases, and 9 bases lay outside the gene matches. CDR1 LGHNT and CDR2 FRNRAP come from the germline V gene.

The rearrangement uses TRBV4-1 and TRBJ2-5; 11 bases fit TRBD1. Germline V gives CDR1 MGHRA, CDR2 YSYEKL. The CDR3 loop spans 15 amino acids. The V and J ends lost 5 bases and 5 bases, in that order; junction bases with no gene match: 7. Here the CDR3 reads CASSFGQGALETQYF. CDR3 coding DNA: TGCGCCAGCAGCTTCGGACAGGGGGCTCTGGAGACCCAGTACTTC.

This clone was found once. The chain links TRBV7-2 to TRBJ1-6; TRBD1 might be the D (5 bases). Germline CDR1 is SGHTA and CDR2 is FQGNSA. The germline V and J ends were trimmed by 3 bases and 13 bases, with 28 bases remaining between them. This CDR3 contains 18 residues. The CDR3 DNA reads TGTGCCAGCAGCTTGGGTCCCCACTCGGACACTACCTTTTGGCCCCTCCACTTT. This sequence encodes CASSLGPHSDTTFWPLHF.

The chain uses TRBV19 and TRBJ1-4, with D tentatively TRBD1 (5 bases). V was cut by 8 bases and J by 6 bases, with 16 bases left in between. CDR1 and CDR2 (germline): LNHDA, SQIVND (reference sequence). The CDR3 totals 14 residues. This CDR3 is CASSAGTSDEKLFF. The CDR3 coding sequence is TGTGCCAGTTCCGCAGGGACCTCAGATGAAAAACTGTTTTTT. Together with reference TRBV19 and TRBJ1-4, the CDR3 gives the full variable domain: DGGITQSPKYLFRKEGQNVTLSCEQNLNHDAMYWYRQDPGQGLRLIYYSQIVNDFQKGDIAEGYSVSREKKESFPLTVTSAQKNPTAFYLCASSAGTSDEKLFFGSGTQLSVL.

The V call is TRBV2, the J call TRBJ2-3, with TRBD1 matching 7 bases. Germline V gene sequence: CDR1 SNHLY, CDR2 FYNNEI. There are 12 residues in the CDR3. V trimming: 5 bases; J trimming: 5 bases; junction bases outside the gene matches: 1. The chain's CDR3 is CASSRGQDTQYF. CDR3 coding DNA: TGTGCCAGCAGTAGGGGGCAAGATACGCAGTATTTT.

The genes are TRBV18 and TRBJ1-5; D might be TRBD1 (5 bases). Germline lookup yields CDR1 KGHSH and CDR2 LQKENI. The CDR3 is made up of 16 amino acids. V gave up 6 bases and J gave up 3 bases, with 18 bases separating them. CDR3 nucleotide sequence: TGTGCCAGCTCTACCGGGGCACCCGGGAACAATCAGCCCCAGCATTTT. Amino acids: CASSTGAPGNNQPQHF.

J is TRBJ1-4 and V is TRBV5-1, with D hard to call. CDR1 is SGHRS and CDR2 is YFSETQ in the germline V gene. The germline V and J ends were trimmed by 0 bases and 0 bases, with 9 bases remaining between them. The CDR3 consists of 16 residues. CDR3 residues: CASSLVGIATNEKLFF. CDR3 nucleotide sequence: TGCGCCAGCAGCTTGGTAGGAATTGCAACTAATGAAAAACTGTTTTTT.

The chain combines TRBV5-1 with TRBJ1-2; 7 nucleotides match TRBD1. CDR3 length: 13 amino acids. Germline CDR1 and CDR2: SGHRS and YFSETQ. V shed 7 bases and J 4 bases; nucleotides not matched to a gene: 7. This CDR3 is CASSGTAFYGYTF. The CDR3 DNA follows: TGCGCCAGCTCTGGGACAGCGTTCTATGGCTACACCTTC.

The V gene is TRBV6-1, the J gene TRBJ2-2, with D perhaps matching TRBD2 (6 bases). The CDR3 is 15 residues long. Germline assignment: CDR1 MNHNS and CDR2 SASEGT. Deletions cut 3 bases from V and 4 bases from J, with 12 bases between. The CDR3 DNA is TGTGCCAGCAGTGACCTCGGGACTCCCACCGGGGAGCTGTTTTTT. This gives the protein CASSDLGTPTGELFF.

The V and J genes are TRBV7-2 and TRBJ2-1; 8 bases agree with TRBD2. From germline, CDR1 is SGHTA and CDR2 FQGNSA. The CDR3 is made up of 16 amino acids. V shed 5 bases, J shed 2 bases, and the junction held 8 bases outside the gene matches. The CDR3, as DNA: TGTGCCAGCAGCCCCTTCTGGCGGGGGGCCTACAATGAGCAGTTCTTC. It codes for CASSPFWRGAYNEQFF. Combining the CDR3 with reference TRBV7-2 and TRBJ2-1 gives the whole variable domain GAGVSQSPSNKVTEKGKDVELRCDPISGHTALYWYRQSLGQGLEFLIYFQGNSAPDKSGLPSDRFSAERTGGSVSTLTIQRTQQEDSAVYLCASSPFWRGAYNEQFFGPGTRLTVL.